Listed here is a single TCR beta chain. The data were produced by immunoSEQ multiplex PCR, yet TCRdb's version contains in-frame clones alone and is incomplete. The sample gives tens of thousands of clones, approximately 90% of which show up once; approximately 20% is in the top ten. These data are taken from a study of blood T cell repertoires in COVID-19. The germline CDR1 and CDR2 sequences are SGHDT and YYEEEE. This CDR3 region has 14 residues. V dropped 5 bases and J dropped 4; count of bases not matched to a gene: 6. The chain recombines TRBV5-6 with TRBJ2-1; TRBD1 aligns across 7 bases. The material sequenced was peripheral blood. The TCR was taken from a man in his fifties in a cohort sampled during active COVID-19. The CDR3 region has the DNA TGTGCCAGCAGACAGGGGTCCCTTTACAATGAGCAGTTCTTC. It is translated as CASRQGSLYNEQFF.